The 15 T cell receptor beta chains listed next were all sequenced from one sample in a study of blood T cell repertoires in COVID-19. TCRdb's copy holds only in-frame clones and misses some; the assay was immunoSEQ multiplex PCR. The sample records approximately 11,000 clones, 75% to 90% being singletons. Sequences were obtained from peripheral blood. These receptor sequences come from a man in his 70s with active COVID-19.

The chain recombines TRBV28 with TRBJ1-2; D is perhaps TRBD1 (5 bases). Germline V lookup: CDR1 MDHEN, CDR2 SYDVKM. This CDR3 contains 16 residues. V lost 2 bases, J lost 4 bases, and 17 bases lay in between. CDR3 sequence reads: CASSLPGGSGGYGYTF. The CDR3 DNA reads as TGTGCCAGCAGTTTACCGGGCGGGAGCGGGGGCTATGGCTACACCTTC.

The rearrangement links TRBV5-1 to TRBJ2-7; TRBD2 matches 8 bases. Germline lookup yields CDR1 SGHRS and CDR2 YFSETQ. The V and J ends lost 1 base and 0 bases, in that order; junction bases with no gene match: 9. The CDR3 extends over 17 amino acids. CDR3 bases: TGCGCCAGCAGCTTGACGGCTAGCGGGTCCAGCTCCTACGAGCAGTACTTC. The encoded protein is CASSLTASGSSSYEQYF.

CDR3 in DNA: TGTGCCAGCAGCGCGCGGGGCTACAATGAGCAGTTCTTC. It specifies CASSARGYNEQFF. The chain couples TRBV7-8 to TRBJ2-1; perhaps TRBD2 as D (6 bases). The germline CDR1 and CDR2 sequences are SGHVS and FQNEAQ. V gave up 5 bases and J gave up 3 bases, with 8 bases separating them. This CDR3 region has 13 residues.

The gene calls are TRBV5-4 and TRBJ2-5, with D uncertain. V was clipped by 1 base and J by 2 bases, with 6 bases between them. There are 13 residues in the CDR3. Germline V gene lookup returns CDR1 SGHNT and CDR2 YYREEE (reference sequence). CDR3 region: CASSLLQQETQYF. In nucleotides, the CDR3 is TGTGCCAGCAGCTTGTTACAACAAGAGACCCAGTACTTC.

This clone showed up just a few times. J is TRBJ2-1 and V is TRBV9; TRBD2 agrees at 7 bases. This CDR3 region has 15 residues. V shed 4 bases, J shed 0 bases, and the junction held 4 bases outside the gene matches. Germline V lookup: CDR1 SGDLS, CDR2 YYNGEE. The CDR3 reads CASSSGGSSYNEQFF. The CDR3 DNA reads TGTGCCAGCAGCTCCGGCGGGAGCTCCTACAATGAGCAGTTCTTC.

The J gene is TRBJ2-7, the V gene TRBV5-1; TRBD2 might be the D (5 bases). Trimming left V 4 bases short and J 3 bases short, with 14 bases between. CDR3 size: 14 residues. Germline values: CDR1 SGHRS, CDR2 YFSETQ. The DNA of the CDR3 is TGCGCCAGCAGCAGCGGCGGTTCGTACTACGAGCAGTACTTC. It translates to CASSSGGSYYEQYF. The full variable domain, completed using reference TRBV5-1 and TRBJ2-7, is KAGVTQTPRYLIKTRGQQVTLSCSPISGHRSVSWYQQTPGQGLQFLFEYFSETQRNKGNFPGRFSGRQFSNSRSEMNVSTLELGDSALYLCASSSGGSYYEQYFGPGTRLTVT.

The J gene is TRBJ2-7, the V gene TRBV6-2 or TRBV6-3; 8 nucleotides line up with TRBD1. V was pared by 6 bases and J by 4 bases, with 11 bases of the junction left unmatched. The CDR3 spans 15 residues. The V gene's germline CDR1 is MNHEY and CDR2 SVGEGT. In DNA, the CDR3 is TGTGCCAGCAGCCCGCGATGGACAGGGTCTTACGAGCAGTACTTC. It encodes CASSPRWTGSYEQYF.

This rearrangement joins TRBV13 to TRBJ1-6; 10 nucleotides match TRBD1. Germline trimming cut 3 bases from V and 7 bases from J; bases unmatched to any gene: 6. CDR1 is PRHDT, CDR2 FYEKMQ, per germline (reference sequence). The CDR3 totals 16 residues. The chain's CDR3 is CASSLGQGRLNSPLHF. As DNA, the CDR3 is TGTGCCAGCAGCTTGGGACAGGGGCGATTGAATTCACCCCTCCACTTT.

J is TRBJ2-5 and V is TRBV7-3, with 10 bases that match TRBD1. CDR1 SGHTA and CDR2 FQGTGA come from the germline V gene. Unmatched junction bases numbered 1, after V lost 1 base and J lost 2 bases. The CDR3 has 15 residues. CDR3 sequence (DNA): TGTGCCAGCAGCTTAATGGGACAGGGGCAAGAGACCCAGTACTTC. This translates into CASSLMGQGQETQYF.

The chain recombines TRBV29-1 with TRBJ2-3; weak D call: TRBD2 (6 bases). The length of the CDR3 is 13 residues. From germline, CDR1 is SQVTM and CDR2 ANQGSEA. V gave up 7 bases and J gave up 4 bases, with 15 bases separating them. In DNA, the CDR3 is TGCAGCGCCGCGGAGGGAATAGCAGATACGCAGTATTTT. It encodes CSAAEGIADTQYF.

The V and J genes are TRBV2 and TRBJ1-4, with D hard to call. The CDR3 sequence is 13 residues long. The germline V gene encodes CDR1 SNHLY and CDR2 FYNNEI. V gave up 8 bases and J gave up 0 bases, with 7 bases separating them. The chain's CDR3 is CASHGATNEKLFF. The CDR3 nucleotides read TGTGCCAGCCACGGTGCAACTAATGAAAAACTGTTTTTT.

DNA for the CDR3: TGTGCCAGCAGCTTCTTCCCGGGACAGGGGAACACCGGGGAGCTGTTTTTT. It yields the protein CASSFFPGQGNTGELFF. This chain connects TRBV5-4 to TRBJ2-2; 9 positions match TRBD1. The CDR3 is 17 residues long. Germline CDR1 is SGHNT and CDR2 is YYREEE (reference sequence). J was trimmed by 1 base and V by 2 bases; bases with no gene match: 6.

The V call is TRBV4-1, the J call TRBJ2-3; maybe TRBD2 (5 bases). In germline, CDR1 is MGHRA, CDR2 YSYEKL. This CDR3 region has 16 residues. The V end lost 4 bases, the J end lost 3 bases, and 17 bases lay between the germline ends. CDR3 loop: CASSPFYGRRTDTQYF. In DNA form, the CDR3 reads TGCGCCAGCAGCCCCTTTTACGGTAGGAGGACAGATACGCAGTATTTT.

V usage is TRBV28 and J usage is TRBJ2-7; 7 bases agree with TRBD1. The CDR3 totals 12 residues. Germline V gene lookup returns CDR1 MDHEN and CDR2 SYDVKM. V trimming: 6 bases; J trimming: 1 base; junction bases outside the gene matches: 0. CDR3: CASRQGSYEQYF. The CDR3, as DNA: TGTGCCAGCAGACAGGGGTCCTACGAGCAGTACTTC.

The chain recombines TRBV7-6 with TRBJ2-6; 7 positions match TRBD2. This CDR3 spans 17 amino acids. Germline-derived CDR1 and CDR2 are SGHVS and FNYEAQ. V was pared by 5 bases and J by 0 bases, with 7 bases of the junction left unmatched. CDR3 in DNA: TGTGCCAGCAGCCGCGGGGGTCAACTCTCTGGGGCCAACGTCCTGACTTTC. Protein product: CASSRGGQLSGANVLTF.